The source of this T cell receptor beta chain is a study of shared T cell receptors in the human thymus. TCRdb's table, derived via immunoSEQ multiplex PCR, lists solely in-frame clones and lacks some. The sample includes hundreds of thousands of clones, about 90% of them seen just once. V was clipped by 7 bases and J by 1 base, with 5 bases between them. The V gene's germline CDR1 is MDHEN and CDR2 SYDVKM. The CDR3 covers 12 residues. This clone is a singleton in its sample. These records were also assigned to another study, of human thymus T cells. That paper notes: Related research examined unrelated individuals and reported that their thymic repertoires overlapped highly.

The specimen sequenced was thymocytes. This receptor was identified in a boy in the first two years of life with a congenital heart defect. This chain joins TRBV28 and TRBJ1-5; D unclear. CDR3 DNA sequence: TGTGCCAGCACTAGAAGCAATCAGCCCCAGCATTTT. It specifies CASTRSNQPQHF.